These 30 T cell receptor beta chains came from one sample sequenced in a study of cytomegalovirus exposure and HLA in healthy donors. The study ran its PCR with 60 Vbeta and 13 Jbeta primers. Sequenced by immunoSEQ multiplex PCR; TCRdb stores in-frame clones only, minus some. The table records approximately 82,000 clones, around four fifths of them present only once. Sequencing used PBMCs. The receptors shown here come from a woman between 45 and 60 years old in good health and CMV-seropositive.

The V gene is TRBV9, the J gene TRBJ2-2, with 10 bases aligning to TRBD2. CDR3 size: 16 residues. Looked up from germline, CDR1 is SGDLS and CDR2 is YYNGEE. Trimming removed 5 bases from V and 6 bases from J; junction bases left unmatched: 10. The CDR3 coding sequence is TGTGCCAGCAGTCAAGGGGCTAGCGGGAGATCCGGGGAGCTGTTTTTT. Its protein is CASSQGASGRSGELFF.

This chain joins TRBV7-8 and TRBJ1-1, with 7 bases matching TRBD1. The CDR3 spans 13 residues. Germline V gives CDR1 SGHVS, CDR2 FQNEAQ. The V segment lost 9 bases and the J segment 0 bases; nucleotides outside the gene matches: 4. For the CDR3, the DNA is TGTGCCAGTTCCGACAGGGTGAACACTGAAGCTTTCTTT. As protein: CASSDRVNTEAFF.

This chain links TRBV5-4 with TRBJ2-1, with 14 bases matching TRBD2. V dropped 3 bases and J dropped 7; count of bases not matched to a gene: 6. This CDR3 contains 16 residues. CDR1 and CDR2 (germline): SGHNT, YYREEE (reference sequence). The CDR3 spells CASSSQTSGRENEQFF. CDR3 nucleotide sequence: TGTGCCAGCAGCTCCCAGACTAGCGGGAGGGAAAATGAGCAGTTCTTC.

This rearrangement joins TRBV28 to TRBJ2-3; 8 nucleotides line up with TRBD1. Trimming took 8 bases from V and 9 from J; bases not matched to a gene: 13. The V gene's germline CDR1 is MDHEN and CDR2 SYDVKM. The CDR3 loop spans 14 amino acids. CDR3 loop: CASFPGQGGITQYF. The CDR3 DNA follows: TGTGCCAGCTTTCCCGGACAGGGAGGCATAACGCAGTATTTT.

The chain links TRBV19 to TRBJ1-1; no clear D gene. Trimming removed 4 bases from V and 3 bases from J, with 6 bases in between. From germline, CDR1 is LNHDA and CDR2 SQIVND (reference sequence). This CDR3 region has 12 residues. CDR3 protein: CASSNRDTEAFF. Written as DNA, the CDR3 is TGTGCCAGTAGTAATCGGGACACTGAAGCTTTCTTT.

The chain employs TRBV30 and TRBJ2-3; D is ambiguous. Looked up from germline, CDR1 is GTSNPN and CDR2 is SVGIG (reference sequence). Deletions cut 5 bases from V and 0 bases from J, with 3 bases between. This CDR3 region has 11 residues. As DNA, the CDR3 is TGTGCCTGGTCTAGCACAGATACGCAGTATTTT. Its protein is CAWSSTDTQYF.

The count of this clone is one. This sequence joins TRBV7-8 and TRBJ2-5, with D perhaps matching TRBD2 (5 bases). Between the trimmed V and J ends, which lost 9 bases and 4 bases, there was a span of 18 bases. Germline V lookup: CDR1 SGHVS, CDR2 FQNEAQ. This CDR3 is 14 amino acids long. CDR3 nucleotide sequence: TGTGCCAGTCCCGGAGGTTTCGGCGGAGAGACCCAGTACTTC. Protein: CASPGGFGGETQYF.

The chain carries TRBV15 and TRBJ2-2, with D possibly TRBD2 on 6 matching bases. CDR1 and CDR2 (germline): LNHNV, YYDKDF (reference sequence). The CDR3 length is 15 residues. The V and J ends lost 6 bases and 1 base respectively, with 12 bases between them. In DNA form, the CDR3 reads TGTGCCACCAGTGCCGTGGAGGGGAACACCGGGGAGCTGTTTTTT. Residues: CATSAVEGNTGELFF.

The chain links TRBV5-1 to TRBJ2-1, with D possibly matching TRBD2 (6 bases). With 0 bases removed from V and 2 bases from J, the gap between germline ends came to 9 bases. This CDR3 contains 15 residues. CDR1 is SGHRS and CDR2 is YFSETQ in the germline V gene. For the CDR3, the DNA is TGCGCCAGCAGCTTGGAGCTAGCGACCTACAATGAGCAGTTCTTC. Its protein is CASSLELATYNEQFF.

This clone has just one count. The chain employs TRBV28 and TRBJ2-3; D perhaps matches TRBD1 (5 bases). V lost 6 bases and J lost 0, with 13 bases in between. The CDR3 consists of 15 residues. Germline V gene lookup returns CDR1 MDHEN and CDR2 SYDVKM. The DNA of the CDR3 is TGTGCCAGCAGGTCTCAGGGTCTGAGCACAGATACGCAGTATTTT. It is translated as CASRSQGLSTDTQYF.

The V and J genes are TRBV27 and TRBJ2-1, with 10 bases identical to TRBD2. Germline CDR1 and CDR2: MNHEY and SMNVEV (reference sequence). The V and J ends lost 3 bases and 6 bases, in that order; junction bases with no gene match: 5. The CDR3 spans 15 residues. CDR3 in DNA: TGTGCCAGCAGTTTCGCTAGCGGGAGCGGCAATGAGCAGTTCTTC. Protein product: CASSFASGSGNEQFF.

The rearrangement joins TRBV6-5 to TRBJ2-7; 9 positions match TRBD2. Germline assignment: CDR1 MNHEY and CDR2 SVGAGI. The CDR3 has 15 residues. V lost 2 bases and J lost 4; bases outside the gene matches: 6. CDR3 protein: CASSYDSGRRYEQYF. CDR3 DNA sequence: TGTGCCAGCAGTTACGATAGCGGGAGAAGGTACGAGCAGTACTTC.

This clone occurred a few times. V usage is TRBV5-6 and J usage is TRBJ2-5; D is possibly TRBD1 (5 bases). V was pared by 4 bases and J by 1 base, with 17 bases between. The CDR3 covers 16 residues. The germline gives CDR1 SGHDT, CDR2 YYEEEE. CDR3 DNA sequence: TGTGCCAGCAGCCCCAAGGGCCAGGGTATCCAAGAGACCCAGTACTTC. It encodes CASSPKGQGIQETQYF.

This chain joins TRBV9 and TRBJ2-7, with D possibly being TRBD1 (6 bases). Trimming shortened V by 3 bases and J by 5 bases, and 18 bases separated the two germline ends. Per the germline V gene, CDR1 is SGDLS and CDR2 is YYNGEE. This CDR3 comprises 15 residues. The CDR3 DNA is TGTGCCAGCAGCGCTACCTCAACAGGGTTGGACGAGCAGTACTTC. It specifies CASSATSTGLDEQYF.

The DNA for the CDR3 is TGCGCCAGCAGTGAGGGTCTATCCTACGAGCAGTACTTC. It translates to CASSEGLSYEQYF. The chain has TRBV10-1 and TRBJ2-7; D is unresolved. V shed 2 bases and J shed 1 base, with 6 bases lying between them. This CDR3 is 13 amino acids long. Germline CDR1 and CDR2: WNHNN and SYGVQD (reference sequence).

This clone has a handful of counts. Other DNA sequences in the sample encode the same CDR3. The chain recombines TRBV29-1 with TRBJ1-1; no firm D call. CDR1 and CDR2 (germline): SQVTM, ANQGSEA. The CDR3 totals 11 residues. V was pared by 4 bases and J by 2 bases, with 5 bases between. The CDR3: CSVAVNTEAFF. The CDR3 DNA reads TGCAGCGTTGCGGTCAACACTGAAGCTTTCTTT.

As DNA, the CDR3 is TGTGCCAGCAGCCAGACTAGCGCTTGGAATGAGCAGTTCTTC. This codes for CASSQTSAWNEQFF. The rearrangement joins TRBV14 to TRBJ2-1, with 8 positions matching TRBD2. The germline gives CDR1 SGHDN, CDR2 FVKESK. The J segment lost 7 bases and the V segment lost 3 bases, leaving 5 bases of the junction unmatched. This CDR3 has 14 amino acids.

This chain uses TRBV6-5 with TRBJ2-7; D is possibly TRBD2 (5 bases). The V gene's germline CDR1 is MNHEY and CDR2 SVGAGI. This CDR3 has 13 residues. Trimming took 2 bases from V and 3 from J, leaving 8 bases between them. The CDR3 sequence: CASSYTRNYEQYF. The CDR3 DNA reads TGTGCCAGCAGTTACACTAGAAACTACGAGCAGTACTTC.

J is TRBJ2-1 and V is TRBV5-4; maybe TRBD1 (5 bases). The germline gives CDR1 SGHNT, CDR2 YYREEE (reference sequence). The V gene lost 5 bases and the J gene lost 2 bases, with 14 bases spanning the gap. CDR3 length equals 15 residues. CDR3 nucleotides: TGTGCCAGCAGTCTCACGGAGACAGCCTACAATGAGCAGTTCTTC. Translation gives CASSLTETAYNEQFF.

V gene TRBV6-4 combines with J gene TRBJ1-1; 8 nucleotides align to TRBD1. V lost 5 bases, J lost 1 base, and 3 bases stayed unmatched. There are 14 residues in the CDR3. Germline CDR1 and CDR2: MRHNA and SNTAGT. The CDR3 bases are TGTGCCAGCAGTACAGGACAGGGGAACACTGAAGCTTTCTTT. Translated: CASSTGQGNTEAFF.

The rearrangement links TRBV27 to TRBJ1-3, with a tentative D call TRBD1 (6 bases). The germline V and J ends were trimmed by 6 bases and 2 bases, with 11 bases remaining between them. The CDR3 covers 14 residues. Germline CDR1 MNHEY, CDR2 SMNVEV (reference sequence). The CDR3 nucleotides read TGTGCCAGCAGACGCACAGGGACTGGAAACACCATATATTTT. Its translation: CASRRTGTGNTIYF.

The rearrangement links TRBV6-5 to TRBJ2-3, with D maybe TRBD1 (6 bases). Germline values: CDR1 MNHEY, CDR2 SVGAGI. V lost 5 bases, J lost 6 bases, and 6 bases lay in between. The CDR3 runs to 11 residues. CDR3 sequence reads: CASSRGDTQYF. CDR3 bases: TGTGCCAGCAGTAGGGGGGATACGCAGTATTTT.

The chain employs TRBV7-6 and TRBJ1-5; 9 nucleotides agree with TRBD1. Germline CDR1 and CDR2: SGHVS and FNYEAQ. This CDR3 contains 13 residues. The trim removed 5 bases at V and 7 bases at J, leaving 3 bases unmatched. For the CDR3, the DNA is TGTGCCAGCAGCATGACAGGGGGACAGCCCCAGCATTTT. Its protein product is CASSMTGGQPQHF.

CDR3 DNA: TGTGCCAGTAGTTCTCATGAGGGGGCCGGCAATCAGCCCCAGCATTTT. This encodes CASSSHEGAGNQPQHF. The V gene is TRBV19, the J gene TRBJ1-5; 7 bases align to TRBD1. This CDR3 comprises 16 residues. Trimming at V came to 5 bases and at J to 2 bases, leaving 9 bases not matched to a gene. CDR1 is LNHDA, CDR2 SQIVND, per germline (reference sequence). Filled out from reference TRBV19 and TRBJ1-5, the complete variable domain reads DGGITQSPKYLFRKEGQNVTLSCEQNLNHDAMYWYRQDPGQGLRLIYYSQIVNDFQKGDIAEGYSVSREKKESFPLTVTSAQKNPTAFYLCASSSHEGAGNQPQHFGDGTRLSIL.

J is TRBJ1-2 and V is TRBV5-4; 8 positions agree with TRBD1. The CDR3 consists of 16 residues. Germline lookup yields CDR1 SGHNT and CDR2 YYREEE (reference sequence). J lost 5 bases, V lost 4 bases, and 13 bases had no gene match. The CDR3 DNA reads as TGTGCCAGCAGCCAAACGGACAGGGCCCCTGGGTATGGCTACACCTTC. This sequence encodes CASSQTDRAPGYGYTF.

This chain joins TRBV28 and TRBJ1-5, with D possibly TRBD1 on 5 matching bases. The CDR3 has 12 amino acids. Trimming removed 6 bases from V and 4 bases from J, with 7 bases in between. Germline loops: CDR1 MDHEN, CDR2 SYDVKM. CDR3 residues: CASSTGNQPQHF. CDR3 DNA: TGTGCCAGCAGCACAGGTAATCAGCCCCAGCATTTT.

About this clone itself: Mismatch with germline at one junction end may stem from a read error. The chain is built from TRBV19 and TRBJ1-5, with TRBD1 matching 7 bases. Germline loops: CDR1 LNHDA, CDR2 SQIVND (reference sequence). This CDR3 has 14 amino acids. CDR3: CASNIGTDNQPQHF. For the CDR3, the DNA is TGTGCCAGTAATATAGGGACAGACAATCAGCCCCAGCATTTT.

The rearrangement joins TRBV4-2 to TRBJ2-7, with 8 bases lining up with TRBD1. The CDR3 has 15 amino acids. CDR1 and CDR2 (germline): LGHNA, YNFKEQ. J gave up 5 bases and V 4 bases, and 10 bases lay outside the gene matches. The CDR3 reads CASSPGQGGSHEQYF. As DNA, the CDR3 is TGTGCCAGCAGCCCCGGACAGGGCGGAAGCCACGAGCAGTACTTC.

This sequence joins TRBV7-8 and TRBJ2-7; a weak D match, TRBD1 (5 bases). The CDR3 has 14 amino acids. The germline V and J ends were trimmed by 3 bases and 0 bases, with 9 bases remaining between them. Germline CDR1 and CDR2: SGHVS and FQNEAQ. CDR3 DNA sequence: TGTGCCAGCAGCTTCCAGGGAACCTCCTACGAGCAGTACTTC. Protein: CASSFQGTSYEQYF.

J is TRBJ2-7 and V is TRBV5-6, with 7 bases fitting TRBD2. Germline V gene lookup returns CDR1 SGHDT and CDR2 YYEEEE. The CDR3 runs to 15 residues. The trim removed 1 base at V and 0 bases at J, leaving 4 bases unmatched. CDR3 sequence reads: CASSLTGGNSYEQYF. Written as DNA, the CDR3 is TGTGCCAGCAGCTTGACGGGAGGTAACTCCTACGAGCAGTACTTC.